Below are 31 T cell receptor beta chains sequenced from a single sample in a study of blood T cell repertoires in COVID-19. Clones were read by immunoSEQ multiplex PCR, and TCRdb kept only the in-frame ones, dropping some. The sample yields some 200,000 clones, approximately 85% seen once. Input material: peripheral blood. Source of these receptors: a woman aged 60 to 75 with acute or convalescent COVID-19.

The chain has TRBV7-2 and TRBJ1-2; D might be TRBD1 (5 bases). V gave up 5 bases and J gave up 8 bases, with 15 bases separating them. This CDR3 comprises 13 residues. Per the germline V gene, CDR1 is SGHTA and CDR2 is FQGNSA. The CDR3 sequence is CASSVTGSVGYTF. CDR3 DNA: TGTGCCAGCAGCGTAACAGGTTCGGTCGGCTACACCTTC. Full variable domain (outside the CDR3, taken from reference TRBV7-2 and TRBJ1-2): GAGVSQSPSNKVTEKGKDVELRCDPISGHTALYWYRQSLGQGLEFLIYFQGNSAPDKSGLPSDRFSAERTGGSVSTLTIQRTQQEDSAVYLCASSVTGSVGYTFGSGTRLTVV.

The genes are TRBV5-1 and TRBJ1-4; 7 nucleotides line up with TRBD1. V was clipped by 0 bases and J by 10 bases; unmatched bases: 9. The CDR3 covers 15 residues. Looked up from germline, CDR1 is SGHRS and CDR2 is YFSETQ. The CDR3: CASSLADRELGKLFF. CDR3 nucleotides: TGCGCCAGCAGCTTGGCAGACAGGGAACTGGGAAAACTGTTTTTT.

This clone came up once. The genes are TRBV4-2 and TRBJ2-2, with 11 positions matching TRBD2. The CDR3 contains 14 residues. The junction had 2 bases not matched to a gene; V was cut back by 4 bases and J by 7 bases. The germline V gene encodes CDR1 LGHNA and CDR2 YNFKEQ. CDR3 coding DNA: TGTGCCAGCAGCCTTACTAGCGGGAGCGGGGAGCTGTTTTTT. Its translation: CASSLTSGSGELFF.

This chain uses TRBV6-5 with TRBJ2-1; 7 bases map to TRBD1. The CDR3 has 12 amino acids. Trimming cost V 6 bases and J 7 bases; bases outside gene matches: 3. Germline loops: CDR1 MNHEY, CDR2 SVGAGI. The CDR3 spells CASRNRGNEQFF. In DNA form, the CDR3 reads TGTGCCAGCAGAAACAGGGGTAATGAGCAGTTCTTC.

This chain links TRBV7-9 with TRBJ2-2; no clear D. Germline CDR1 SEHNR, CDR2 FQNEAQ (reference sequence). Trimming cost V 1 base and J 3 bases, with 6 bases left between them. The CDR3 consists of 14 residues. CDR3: CASSLGRDTGELFF. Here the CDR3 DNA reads TGTGCCAGCAGCTTAGGACGGGACACCGGGGAGCTGTTTTTT.

CDR3 sequence: CASSSGGLVRTDTQYF. CDR3 DNA sequence: TGTGCCAGCAGTTCCGGGGGACTAGTTCGCACAGATACGCAGTATTTT. The chain recombines TRBV6-5 with TRBJ2-3; 8 nucleotides agree with TRBD2. The germline V gene encodes CDR1 MNHEY and CDR2 SVGAGI. J lost 1 base, V lost 4 bases, and 7 bases had no gene match. This CDR3 is 16 amino acids long.

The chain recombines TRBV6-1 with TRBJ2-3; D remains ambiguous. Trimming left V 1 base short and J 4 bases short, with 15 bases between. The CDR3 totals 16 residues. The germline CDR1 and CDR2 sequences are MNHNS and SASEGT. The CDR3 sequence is CASSEGLWLDPDTQYF. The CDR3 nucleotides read TGTGCCAGCAGTGAAGGGTTGTGGCTAGACCCAGATACGCAGTATTTT.

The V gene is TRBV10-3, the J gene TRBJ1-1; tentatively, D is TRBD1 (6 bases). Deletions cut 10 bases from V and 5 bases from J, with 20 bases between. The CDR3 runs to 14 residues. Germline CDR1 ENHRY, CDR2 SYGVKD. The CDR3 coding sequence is TGTGCCACTCTCGTGGGGGGGGCGCGGACTGAAGCTTTCTTT. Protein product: CATLVGGARTEAFF.

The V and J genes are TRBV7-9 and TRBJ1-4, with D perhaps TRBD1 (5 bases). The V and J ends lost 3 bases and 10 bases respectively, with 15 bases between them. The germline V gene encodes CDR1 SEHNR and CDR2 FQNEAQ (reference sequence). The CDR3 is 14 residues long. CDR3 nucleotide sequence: TGTGCCAGCAGCTTCCGTGGGGCAGGAGTAAAACTGTTTTTT. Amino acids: CASSFRGAGVKLFF.

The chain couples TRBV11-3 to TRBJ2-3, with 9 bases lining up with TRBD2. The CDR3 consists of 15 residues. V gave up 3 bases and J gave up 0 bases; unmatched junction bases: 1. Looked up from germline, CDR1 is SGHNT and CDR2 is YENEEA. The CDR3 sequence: CASSFTSGSTDTQYF. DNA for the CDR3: TGTGCCAGCAGCTTCACTAGCGGGAGCACAGATACGCAGTATTTT.

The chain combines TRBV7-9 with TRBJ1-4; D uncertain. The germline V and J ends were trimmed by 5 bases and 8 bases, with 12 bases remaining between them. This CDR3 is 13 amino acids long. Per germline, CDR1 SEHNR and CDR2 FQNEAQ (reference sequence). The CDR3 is CASSPLPGEKLFF. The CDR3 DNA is TGTGCCAGCAGCCCCCTTCCCGGGGAAAAACTGTTTTTT.

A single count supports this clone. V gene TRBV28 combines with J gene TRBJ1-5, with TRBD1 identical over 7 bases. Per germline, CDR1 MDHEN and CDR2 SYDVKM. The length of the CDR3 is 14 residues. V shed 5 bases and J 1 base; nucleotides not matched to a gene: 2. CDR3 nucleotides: TGTGCCAGCAGTACAGGGGTGAGCAATCAGCCCCAGCATTTT. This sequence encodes CASSTGVSNQPQHF.

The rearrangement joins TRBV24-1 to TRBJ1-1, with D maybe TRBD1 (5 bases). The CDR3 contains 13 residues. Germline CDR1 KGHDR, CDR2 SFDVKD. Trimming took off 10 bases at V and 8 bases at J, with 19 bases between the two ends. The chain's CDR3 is CATVSRESGEAFF. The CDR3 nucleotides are TGTGCCACTGTCAGTAGGGAATCAGGGGAAGCTTTCTTT.

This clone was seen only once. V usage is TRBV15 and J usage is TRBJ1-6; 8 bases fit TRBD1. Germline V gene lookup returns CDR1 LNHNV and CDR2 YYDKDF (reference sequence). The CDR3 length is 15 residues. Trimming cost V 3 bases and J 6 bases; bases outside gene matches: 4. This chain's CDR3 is CATSRKTGVNSPLHF. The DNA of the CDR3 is TGTGCCACCAGCAGGAAGACAGGGGTTAATTCACCCCTCCACTTT.

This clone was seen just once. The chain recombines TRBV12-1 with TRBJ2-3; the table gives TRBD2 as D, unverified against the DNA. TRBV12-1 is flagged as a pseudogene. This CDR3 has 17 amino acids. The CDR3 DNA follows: TGTGCCAGCAGCTTGCAGGAGGAAGAATCCTTAGGGGATACGCAGTATTTT. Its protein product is CASSLQEEESLGDTQYF.

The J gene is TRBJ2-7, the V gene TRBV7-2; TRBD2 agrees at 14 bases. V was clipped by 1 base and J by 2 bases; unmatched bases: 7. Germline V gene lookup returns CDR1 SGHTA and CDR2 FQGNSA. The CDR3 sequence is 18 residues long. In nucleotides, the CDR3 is TGTGCCAGCAGCTTAGTATTAGGGACTAGCGGGAGTCCCTACGAGCAGTACTTC. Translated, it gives CASSLVLGTSGSPYEQYF.

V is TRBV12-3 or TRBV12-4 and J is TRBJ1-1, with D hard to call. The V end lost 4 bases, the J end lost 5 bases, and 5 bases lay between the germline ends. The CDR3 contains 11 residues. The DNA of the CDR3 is TGTGCCAGCAGTTCTGAGACTGAAGCTTTCTTT. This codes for CASSSETEAFF.

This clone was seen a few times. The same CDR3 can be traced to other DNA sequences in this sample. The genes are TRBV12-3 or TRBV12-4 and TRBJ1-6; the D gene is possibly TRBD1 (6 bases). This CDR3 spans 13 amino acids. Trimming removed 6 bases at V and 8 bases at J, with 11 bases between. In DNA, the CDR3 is TGTGCCAGCAGCCGAAGGACAGATTCACCCCTCCACTTT. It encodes CASSRRTDSPLHF.

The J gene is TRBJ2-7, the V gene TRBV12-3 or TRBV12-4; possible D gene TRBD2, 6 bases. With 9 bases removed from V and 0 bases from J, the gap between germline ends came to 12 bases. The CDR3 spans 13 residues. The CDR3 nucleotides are TGTGCCAGGGGGACTGCACCCTCCTACGAGCAGTACGTC. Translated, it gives CARGTAPSYEQYV.

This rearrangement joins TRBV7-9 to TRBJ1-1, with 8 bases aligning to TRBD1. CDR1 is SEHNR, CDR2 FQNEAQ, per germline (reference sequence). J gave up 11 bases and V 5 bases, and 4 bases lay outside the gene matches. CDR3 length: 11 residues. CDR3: CASSRTGNAFF. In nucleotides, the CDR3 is TGTGCCAGCAGCCGGACAGGGAATGCTTTCTTT.

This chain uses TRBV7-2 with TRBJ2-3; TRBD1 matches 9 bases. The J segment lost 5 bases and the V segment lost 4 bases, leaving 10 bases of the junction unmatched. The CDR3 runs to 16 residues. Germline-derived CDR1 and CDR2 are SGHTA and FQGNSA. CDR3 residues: CASSSQGTGFKDTQYF. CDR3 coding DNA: TGTGCCAGCAGCTCGCAAGGGACAGGGTTTAAAGATACGCAGTATTTT.

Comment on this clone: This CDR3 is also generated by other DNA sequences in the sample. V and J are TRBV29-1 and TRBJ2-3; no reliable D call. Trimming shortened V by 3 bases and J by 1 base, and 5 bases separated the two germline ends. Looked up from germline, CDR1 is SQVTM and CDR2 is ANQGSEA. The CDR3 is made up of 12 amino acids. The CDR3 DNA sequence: TGCAGCGTTGATTCAGGCACAGATACGCAGTATTTT. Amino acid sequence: CSVDSGTDTQYF.

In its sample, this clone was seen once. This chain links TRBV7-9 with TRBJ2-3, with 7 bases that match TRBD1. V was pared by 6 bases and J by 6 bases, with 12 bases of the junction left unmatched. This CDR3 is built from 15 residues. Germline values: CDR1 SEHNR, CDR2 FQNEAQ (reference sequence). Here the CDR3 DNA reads TGTGCCAGCAGTTCCCGGACAGGATCCCTCGATACGCAGTATTTT. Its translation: CASSSRTGSLDTQYF. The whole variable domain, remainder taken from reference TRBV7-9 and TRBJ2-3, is DTGVSQNPRHKITKRGQNVTFRCDPISEHNRLYWYRQTLGQGPEFLTYFQNEAQLEKSRLLSDRFSAERPKGSFSTLEIQRTEQGDSAMYLCASSSRTGSLDTQYFGPGTRLTVL.

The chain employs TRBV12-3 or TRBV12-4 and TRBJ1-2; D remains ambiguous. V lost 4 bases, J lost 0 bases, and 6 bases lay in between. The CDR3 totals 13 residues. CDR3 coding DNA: TGTGCCAGCAGTTCCGGTGCTAACTATGGCTACACCTTC. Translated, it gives CASSSGANYGYTF.

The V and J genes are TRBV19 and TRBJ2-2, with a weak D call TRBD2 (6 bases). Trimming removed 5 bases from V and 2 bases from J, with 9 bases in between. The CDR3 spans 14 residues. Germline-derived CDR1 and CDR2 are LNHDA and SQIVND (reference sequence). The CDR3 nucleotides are TGTGCCAGTAGTCAACTAGCTAACACCGGGGAGCTGTTTTTT. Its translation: CASSQLANTGELFF. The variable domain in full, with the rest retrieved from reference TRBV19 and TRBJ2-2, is DGGITQSPKYLFRKEGQNVTLSCEQNLNHDAMYWYRQDPGQGLRLIYYSQIVNDFQKGDIAEGYSVSREKKESFPLTVTSAQKNPTAFYLCASSQLANTGELFFGEGSRLTVL.

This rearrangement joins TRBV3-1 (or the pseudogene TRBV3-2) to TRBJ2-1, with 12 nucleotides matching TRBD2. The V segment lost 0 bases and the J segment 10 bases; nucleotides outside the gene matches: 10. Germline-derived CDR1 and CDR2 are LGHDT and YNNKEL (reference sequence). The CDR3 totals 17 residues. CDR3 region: CASSQEVRLAGGGEQFF. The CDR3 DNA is TGTGCCAGCAGCCAAGAAGTCCGCCTAGCGGGAGGGGGGGAGCAGTTCTTC.

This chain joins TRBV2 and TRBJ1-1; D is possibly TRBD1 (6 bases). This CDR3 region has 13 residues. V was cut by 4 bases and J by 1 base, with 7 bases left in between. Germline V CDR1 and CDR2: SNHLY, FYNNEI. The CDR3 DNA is TGTGCCAGCAGTGTACAGGGGAACACTGAAGCTTTCTTT. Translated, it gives CASSVQGNTEAFF.

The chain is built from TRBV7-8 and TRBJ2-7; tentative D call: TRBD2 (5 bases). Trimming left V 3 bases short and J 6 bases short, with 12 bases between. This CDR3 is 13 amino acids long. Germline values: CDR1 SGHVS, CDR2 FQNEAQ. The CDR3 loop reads CASSFRELGEQYF. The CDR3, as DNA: TGTGCCAGCAGCTTTAGGGAGCTCGGCGAGCAGTACTTC.

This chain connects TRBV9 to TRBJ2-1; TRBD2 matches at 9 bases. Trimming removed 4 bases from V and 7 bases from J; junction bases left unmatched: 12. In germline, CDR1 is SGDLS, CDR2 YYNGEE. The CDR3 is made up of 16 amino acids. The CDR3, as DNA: TGTGCCAGCAGCCCAGCAGTGGCGGGAGGGCAGAATGAGCAGTTCTTC. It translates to CASSPAVAGGQNEQFF.

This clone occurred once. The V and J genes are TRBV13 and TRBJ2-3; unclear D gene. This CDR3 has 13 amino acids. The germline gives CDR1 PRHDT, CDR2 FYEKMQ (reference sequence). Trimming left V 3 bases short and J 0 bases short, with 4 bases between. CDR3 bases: TGTGCCAGCAGCTTTTCTAGCACAGATACGCAGTATTTT. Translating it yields CASSFSSTDTQYF.

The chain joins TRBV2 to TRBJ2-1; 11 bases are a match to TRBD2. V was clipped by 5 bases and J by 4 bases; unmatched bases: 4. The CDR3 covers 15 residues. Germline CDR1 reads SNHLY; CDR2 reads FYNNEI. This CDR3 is CASSTSGSQYNEQFF. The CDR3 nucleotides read TGTGCCAGCAGTACTAGCGGGAGCCAGTACAATGAGCAGTTCTTC.